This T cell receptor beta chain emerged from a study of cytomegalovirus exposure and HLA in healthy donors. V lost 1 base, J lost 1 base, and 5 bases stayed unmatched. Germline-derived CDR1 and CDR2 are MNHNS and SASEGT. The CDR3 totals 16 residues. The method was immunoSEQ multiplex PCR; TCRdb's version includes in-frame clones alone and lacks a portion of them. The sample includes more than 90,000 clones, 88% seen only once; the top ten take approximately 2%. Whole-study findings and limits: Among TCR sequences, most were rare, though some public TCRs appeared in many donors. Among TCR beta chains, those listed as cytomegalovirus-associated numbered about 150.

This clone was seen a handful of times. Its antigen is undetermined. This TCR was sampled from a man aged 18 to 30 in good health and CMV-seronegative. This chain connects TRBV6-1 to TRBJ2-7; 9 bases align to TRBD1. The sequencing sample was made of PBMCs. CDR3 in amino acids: CASSEEIGTGSYEQYF. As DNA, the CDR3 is TGTGCCAGCAGTGAAGAAATAGGGACAGGGTCCTACGAGCAGTACTTC.